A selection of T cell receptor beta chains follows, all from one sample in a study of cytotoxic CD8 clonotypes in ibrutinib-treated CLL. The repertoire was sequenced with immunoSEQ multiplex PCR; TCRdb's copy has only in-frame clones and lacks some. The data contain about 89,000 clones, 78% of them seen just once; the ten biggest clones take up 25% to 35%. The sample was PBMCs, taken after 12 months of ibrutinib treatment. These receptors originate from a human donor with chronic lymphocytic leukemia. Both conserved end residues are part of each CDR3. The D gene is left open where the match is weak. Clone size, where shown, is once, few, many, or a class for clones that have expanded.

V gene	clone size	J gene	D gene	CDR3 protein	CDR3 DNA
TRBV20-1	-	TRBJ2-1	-	CSASLEYEQFF	TGCAGTGCTAGTCTGGAGTACGAGCAGTTCTTC
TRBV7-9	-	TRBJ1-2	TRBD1	CASSRETGGVYGYTF	TGTGCCAGCAGCCGAGAGACAGGGGGCGTCTATGGCTACACCTTC
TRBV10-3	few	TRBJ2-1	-	CAISEGGSSYNEQFF	TGTGCCATCAGTGAGGGTGGAAGCTCCTACAATGAGCAGTTCTTC
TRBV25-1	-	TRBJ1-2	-	CASSESRGYTF	TGTGCCAGCAGTGAAAGTCGTGGCTACACCTTC
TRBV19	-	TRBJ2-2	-	CASVKTPNTGELFF	TGTGCCAGCGTTAAGACTCCGAACACCGGGGAGCTGTTTTTT
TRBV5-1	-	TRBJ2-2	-	CASSFYTGELFF	TGCGCCAGCAGCTTTTACACCGGGGAGCTGTTTTTT
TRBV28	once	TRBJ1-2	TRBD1	CASSVTGGEDYGYTF	TGTGCCAGCAGTGTGACAGGGGGCGAAGACTATGGCTACACCTTC
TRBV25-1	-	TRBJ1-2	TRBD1	CASTGTGANYGYTF	TGTGCCAGCACCGGGACAGGGGCTAACTATGGCTACACCTTC
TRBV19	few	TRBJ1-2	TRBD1	CASSTQRDSNYGYTF	TGTGCCAGTAGTACACAGAGGGACAGCAACTATGGCTACACCTTC
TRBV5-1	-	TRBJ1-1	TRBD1	CASSGQDRAADTEAFF	TGCGCCAGCAGCGGACAGGACAGGGCGGCGGACACTGAAGCTTTCTTT
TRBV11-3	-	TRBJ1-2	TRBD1	CASRKGQGANYGYTF	TGTGCCAGCAGGAAAGGACAGGGGGCTAACTATGGCTACACCTTC
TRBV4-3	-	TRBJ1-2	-	CASSQELGGYGYTF	TGCGCCAGCAGCCAAGAATTAGGAGGGTATGGCTACACCTTC
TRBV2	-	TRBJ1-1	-	CASSEAHGVGTQIF	TGTGCCAGCAGTGAGGCGCATGGGGTAGGGACGCAAATCTTT
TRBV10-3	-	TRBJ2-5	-	CAISDSGQSQETQYF	TGTGCCATCAGTGACTCCGGACAGAGCCAAGAGACCCAGTACTTC
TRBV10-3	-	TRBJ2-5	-	CAISESGREYQETQYF	TGTGCCATCAGTGAGTCGGGGAGAGAGTACCAAGAGACCCAGTACTTC
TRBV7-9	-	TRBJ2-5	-	CASSPSQALYQETQYF	TGTGCCAGCAGCCCAAGTCAGGCCCTGTACCAAGAGACCCAGTACTTC
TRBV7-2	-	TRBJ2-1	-	CASDPGTYNEQFF	TGTGCCTCCGATCCCGGGACCTACAATGAGCAGTTCTTC
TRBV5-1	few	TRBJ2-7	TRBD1	CASSFGTGVAYEQYF	TGCGCCAGCAGCTTTGGGACAGGGGTGGCCTACGAGCAGTACTTC
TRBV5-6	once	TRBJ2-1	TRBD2	CASSPDSGGTYNEQFF	TGTGCCAGCAGCCCCGATAGCGGGGGCACCTACAATGAGCAGTTCTTC
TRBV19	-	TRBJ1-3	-	CASSPSAGTSGNTIYF	TGTGCCAGTAGTCCGTCAGCCGGGACATCTGGAAACACCATATATTTT
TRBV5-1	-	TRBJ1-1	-	CASRNGVANTEAFF	TGCGCCAGCAGAAATGGGGTCGCGAACACTGAAGCTTTCTTT
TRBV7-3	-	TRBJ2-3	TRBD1	CASSLKGQGLGTDTQYF	TGTGCCAGCAGCTTAAAAGGACAGGGTTTGGGCACAGATACGCAGTATTTT
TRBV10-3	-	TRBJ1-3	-	CAISAGNSGNTIYF	TGTGCCATCAGTGCCGGCAACTCTGGAAACACCATATATTTT
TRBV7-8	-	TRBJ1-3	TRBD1	CASSHRGRGNTIYF	TGTGCCAGCAGCCACAGGGGGCGGGGGAACACCATATATTTT
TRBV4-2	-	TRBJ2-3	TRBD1	CASSQNRGPTATDTQYF	TGTGCCAGCAGCCAAAACAGGGGCCCCACAGCGACAGATACGCAGTATTTT
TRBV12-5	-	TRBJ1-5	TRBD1	CASGLTDRGNQPQHF	TGTGCTAGTGGTTTGACGGACAGGGGCAATCAGCCCCAGCATTTT
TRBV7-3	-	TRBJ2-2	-	CASSLGQGLDTGELFF	TGTGCCAGCAGCTTAGGGCAGGGGCTCGACACCGGGGAGCTGTTTTTT
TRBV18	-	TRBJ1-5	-	CASSPAPRPQHF	TGTGCCAGCTCACCGGCGCCCCGGCCCCAGCATTTT